This T cell receptor (beta chain) is from a study of Tregs in tolerant kidney transplant recipients. Findings of the study overall: This study did not directly address biological reproducibility.

The protocol was immunoSEQ multiplex PCR, while the TCRdb copy is restricted to in-frame clones and leaves out a portion. The sample holds over 85,000 clones, over 85% seen once. This CDR3 contains 14 residues. Germline V gene sequence: CDR1 MDHEN, CDR2 SYDVKM. V was shortened by 6 bases and J by 7 bases, with 13 bases between the two germline ends. This clone has a handful of counts. What it binds is not known. This sequence was found in a human donor who received a combined kidney and bone marrow transplant. The sequencing used CD4+ T cells from blood, collected before the transplant. V and J are TRBV28 and TRBJ1-6; possible D gene TRBD1, 5 bases. The CDR3 spells CASSPGGGNSPLHF. The CDR3 DNA follows: TGTGCCAGCAGCCCTGGGGGGGGGAATTCACCCCTCCACTTT.